This T cell receptor beta chain was profiled in a study of cytomegalovirus exposure and HLA in healthy donors (dated by TCRdb to the late 2010s). In terms of the full investigation: An earlier analysis of several hundred of the donors reported approximately 280 Gb of sequence data and 117 million unique TCR beta sequences obtained from around 190 million T cells. HLA typing included class I and class II loci at four-digit resolution. A later genetic analysis used genome-wide SNP genotypes for about three fifths of the 666 donors, treating that subset as a discovery cohort. A later analysis re-analyzed previously published TCR beta repertoires from approximately 670 donors and added high-resolution HLA genotyping to study TCR occurrence patterns. Alongside the repertoire data, information on donor age, sex, ethnicity and CMV serostatus was compiled. Along with the approximately 600-subject first cohort, a separate validation cohort of more than 90 different subjects was used. Rather than drawing on any new phenotypic data, the later analysis identified candidate immune exposures from TCR beta sequences and the way those sequences occurred across donors. Roughly five DR-DQ haplotypes were handled as single units for association and clustering because linkage in the cohort was strong. The number of donors typed differed by locus, with roughly 629-640 for A, B, C, DRB1 and DQB1, over 500 for DQA1, 600 to 610 for DPA1, and 400 to 490 for DPB1. To predict cytomegalovirus infection status, the study combined high-throughput TCR immunosequencing, statistical association of individual TCRs with disease status, and machine learning. In an earlier analysis of a few hundred of the donors, high-throughput TCR beta sequencing was used to judge whether each TCR beta V gene segment behaved as functional or pseudogenic. The T cell repertoires of 666 subjects were profiled by immunosequencing and related to cytomegalovirus serostatus. All discovery cohort repertoires had been generated using a single sequencing platform. About 280 gigabases of sequencing data and 70 million to 100 million unique TCR sequences made up an early release that covered nearly 650 HLA-typed donors. The genetic ancestry cluster associated with self-reported Caucasian donors included approximately 85% of the 350 to 500 genotyped donors. Among 398 genotyped donors of the cohort, an average of roughly 230,000 unique TCR beta nucleotide sequences was sequenced per donor, of which approximately 19% were non-productive. The study aimed to test whether signatures of past pathogen exposure could be identified by cataloging public T cell receptors. Points the paper makes about the study in general: A group of highly shared sequence variants was considered likely to be a technical artifact of the sequencing pipeline. A later analysis associated roughly 17,000 TCR beta sequences with specific HLA alleles at a false discovery rate of 0.05. In a later genetic analysis, a missense DCLRE1C variant was associated with V-gene and J-gene trimming of TCR beta chains, and the association was replicated in an independent cohort. A later analysis found that HLA-associated TCR beta chains were more clonally expanded and had lower generation probabilities than equally common non-associated chains. Roughly uniform sequencing depth across donors was assumed in presence/absence analyses, although this assumption may not hold. Compared with the roughly 720-donor mean, donors in an Asian-associated ancestry cluster had fewer N-insertions in productive TCRs, according to a later genetic analysis. Linkage disequilibrium might explain the correlated functional status among segregating V segments, but an unknown experimental factor could not be excluded. When HLA alleles, especially DR and DQ, strongly co-occurred, TCR associations were difficult to assign to individual alleles. A few of the identified cytomegalovirus-associated TCR beta chains were confirmed in vitro to be specific for cytomegalovirus antigens. According to the authors, the approach could potentially be generalized to other disease states and immunological phenotypes. According to a later analysis, parvovirus B19, influenza, CMV and Epstein-Barr virus appeared linked to several top co-occurrence clusters. The study gave a list of about 150 TCR beta chains associated with cytomegalovirus. For the cohort, immune exposure information was limited to CMV serostatus. Cytomegalovirus status was reported to be diagnosed by the classifier with high specificity and sensitivity in both the original and validation cohorts. About 17 rarely observed V segments, including chromosome 9 orphons, were excluded from the earlier analysis of approximately 600 of the donors because counts were too low. Some IMGT-functional V segments, including TRBV6-2 and TRBV6-3, could not be told apart with the 87-base-pair reads, so those segments were excluded. A later analysis found that TCR association rates varied across HLA loci, with DRB1 alleles showing the most associated TCRs and HLA-C alleles the fewest. An earlier analysis of approximately 500 of the donors showed that most TCR beta V segments appeared in productive rearrangements either about 90% or about 30% of the time, which broadly matched IMGT annotations. Most TCR sequences were seen in very few donors, while some public TCRs were found in many individuals. A further reported finding was that TCR beta sequences accurately predicted the HLA-A and HLA-B alleles for most subjects in the first cohort. This cohort had only TCR beta chains sequenced, and the lack of alpha or paired-chain data limited which features could be detected. In a later analysis, most CMV-associated TCR beta chains were found to appear HLA-restricted, with HLA associations seemingly driven largely by CMV exposure. Because HLA typing was unavailable for some donors at each locus, only the typed subset was used in association tests.

The library relied on the immunoSEQ multiplex PCR assay. The multiplex PCR relied on a mix of 60 forward primers for TCR Vbeta segments and 13 reverse primers for TCR Jbeta segments. The CDR3 region of rearranged TCR beta genes was amplified from genomic DNA with a multiplex PCR assay. The amplified TCR beta libraries were sequenced on the Illumina HiSeq System as 87-base-pair reads. Regarding the original processing steps: Across the 666 repertoires, a later analysis counted 80 million or so unique TCR beta chains, about 10 million of which were shared by at least two donors. To remove PCR and sequencing errors, raw reads were error-corrected and collapsed into unique sequences using a nearest-neighbor algorithm that merged closely related sequences. Alignment of CDR3 sequences to IMGT reference sequences was used to assign V, D and J gene segments. For a sequence to be retained, a match of at least six nucleotides was required to both a V gene segment and a J gene segment. A rearrangement was called productive if the CDR3 had no stop codons and remained in frame with V and J, and every other rearrangement was called non-productive. CDR3 was defined by IMGT convention, running from the second conserved V-encoded cysteine to the conserved J-encoded phenylalanine. Sequences without an unambiguous match to a single V gene segment were excluded from the earlier analysis of about 630 of the donors. In an earlier analysis of several hundred of the donors, V segments were called functional above 56.7% productive rearrangements and were called segregating when the between-donor standard deviation exceeded 5%. A statistical classification framework was built to diagnose cytomegalovirus status from the catalog of TCR beta chain sequences. A later analysis assigned V and J genes by comparing TCR nucleotide sequences with IMGT/GENE-DB human TR gene sequences. The TCRdist pipeline was used in a later analysis to assign CDR3 sequences and most-parsimonious VDJ recombination scenarios. In a later analysis, every TCR beta chain was defined by the combination of its CDR3 amino acid sequence and its V-gene family, and reads without a unique V-gene family were dropped. A later analysis removed several hundred highly shared, low-generation-probability nucleotide sequences to deal with suspected cross-contamination and a sequencing artifact. In a later analysis, a clonal expansion index for each public chain was calculated from normalized within-repertoire ranks of inferred template counts. In a later analysis, generation probabilities were computed using a VDJ recombination model fitted to out-of-frame rearrangements, and the results were checked against IGoR. Hypergeometric tests were used in a later analysis to score TCR-TCR, TCR-HLA and TCR-CMV co-occurrence, with a repertoire-size bias correction applied to the TCR pairs. In a later analysis, false discovery rates were estimated by permuting HLA or CMV assignments 20 times. A later analysis grouped co-occurring TCRs with DBSCAN, adding TCRdist sequence similarity when clustering within HLA-allele-positive subsets. Repertoires with fewer than 30,000 or more than 120,000 public chains, plus five repertoires with anomalous nucleotide sharing, were excluded from co-occurrence clustering. The source is immuneACCESS, and TCRdb retained only in-frame sequences with V and J called. Part of the clones is not carried over; for the studies checked, unresolved V genes explain less than half of this, and the remainder is unexplained. V and J calls and clone size follow that table, whereas D and trimming were derived from the DNA. The table for this sample lists 76,000 or so clones; around 70% of them were counted only once. The leading ten clones occupy about 16% of the sample.

As regards this clone: Its antigen remains unidentified. It has no much larger one-base neighbor in the sample; base qualities were not kept.

Trimming takes 4 bases off V and 0 bases off J; junction bases not matched to a gene: 13. The CDR3 measures 19 amino acids from cysteine to phenylalanine. CDR3 DNA is the only sequence kept; it has 57 bases, read in frame from the first base. The CDR1 and CDR2 encoded by the germline V gene are SGHVS and FQNEAQ. The cohort consisted of 666 healthy bone marrow donors. All cohort members were sampled while nominally healthy, although unrecorded immune exposures were likely present. The donor tested CMV seropositive, placing the donor among the 250 to 300 seropositive members of the cohort. Each donor provided a peripheral blood sample, and peripheral blood mononuclear cells were used for TCR beta sequencing. Genomic DNA was extracted from the blood cell samples with the Qiagen DNeasy Blood Extraction Kit.

Sequencing was performed on PBMCs. The chain is encoded by TRBV7-8 joined to TRBJ2-7; TRBD1 lines up with 12 middle nucleotides. The TCR was taken from a woman between 40 and 50 years old in good health and CMV-seropositive. In nucleotides, the sequence is TGTGCCAGCAGCTCCCCCGGGACAGGGGGCTCTCCTAGCTCCTACGAGCAGTACTTC. Its amino acids are CASSSPGTGGSPSSYEQYF.